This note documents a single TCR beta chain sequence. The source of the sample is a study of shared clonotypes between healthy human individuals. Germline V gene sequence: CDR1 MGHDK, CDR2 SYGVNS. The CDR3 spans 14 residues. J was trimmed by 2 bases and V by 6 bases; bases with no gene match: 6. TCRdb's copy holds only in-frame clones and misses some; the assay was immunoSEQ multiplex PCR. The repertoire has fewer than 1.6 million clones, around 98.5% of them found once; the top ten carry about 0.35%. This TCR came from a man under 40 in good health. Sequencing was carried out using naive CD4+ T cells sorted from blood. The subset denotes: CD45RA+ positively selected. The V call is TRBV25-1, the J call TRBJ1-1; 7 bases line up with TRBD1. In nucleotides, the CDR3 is TGTGCCAGCAGCCCGAGGGGGCGAAACACTGAAGCTTTCTTT. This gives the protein CASSPRGRNTEAFF.